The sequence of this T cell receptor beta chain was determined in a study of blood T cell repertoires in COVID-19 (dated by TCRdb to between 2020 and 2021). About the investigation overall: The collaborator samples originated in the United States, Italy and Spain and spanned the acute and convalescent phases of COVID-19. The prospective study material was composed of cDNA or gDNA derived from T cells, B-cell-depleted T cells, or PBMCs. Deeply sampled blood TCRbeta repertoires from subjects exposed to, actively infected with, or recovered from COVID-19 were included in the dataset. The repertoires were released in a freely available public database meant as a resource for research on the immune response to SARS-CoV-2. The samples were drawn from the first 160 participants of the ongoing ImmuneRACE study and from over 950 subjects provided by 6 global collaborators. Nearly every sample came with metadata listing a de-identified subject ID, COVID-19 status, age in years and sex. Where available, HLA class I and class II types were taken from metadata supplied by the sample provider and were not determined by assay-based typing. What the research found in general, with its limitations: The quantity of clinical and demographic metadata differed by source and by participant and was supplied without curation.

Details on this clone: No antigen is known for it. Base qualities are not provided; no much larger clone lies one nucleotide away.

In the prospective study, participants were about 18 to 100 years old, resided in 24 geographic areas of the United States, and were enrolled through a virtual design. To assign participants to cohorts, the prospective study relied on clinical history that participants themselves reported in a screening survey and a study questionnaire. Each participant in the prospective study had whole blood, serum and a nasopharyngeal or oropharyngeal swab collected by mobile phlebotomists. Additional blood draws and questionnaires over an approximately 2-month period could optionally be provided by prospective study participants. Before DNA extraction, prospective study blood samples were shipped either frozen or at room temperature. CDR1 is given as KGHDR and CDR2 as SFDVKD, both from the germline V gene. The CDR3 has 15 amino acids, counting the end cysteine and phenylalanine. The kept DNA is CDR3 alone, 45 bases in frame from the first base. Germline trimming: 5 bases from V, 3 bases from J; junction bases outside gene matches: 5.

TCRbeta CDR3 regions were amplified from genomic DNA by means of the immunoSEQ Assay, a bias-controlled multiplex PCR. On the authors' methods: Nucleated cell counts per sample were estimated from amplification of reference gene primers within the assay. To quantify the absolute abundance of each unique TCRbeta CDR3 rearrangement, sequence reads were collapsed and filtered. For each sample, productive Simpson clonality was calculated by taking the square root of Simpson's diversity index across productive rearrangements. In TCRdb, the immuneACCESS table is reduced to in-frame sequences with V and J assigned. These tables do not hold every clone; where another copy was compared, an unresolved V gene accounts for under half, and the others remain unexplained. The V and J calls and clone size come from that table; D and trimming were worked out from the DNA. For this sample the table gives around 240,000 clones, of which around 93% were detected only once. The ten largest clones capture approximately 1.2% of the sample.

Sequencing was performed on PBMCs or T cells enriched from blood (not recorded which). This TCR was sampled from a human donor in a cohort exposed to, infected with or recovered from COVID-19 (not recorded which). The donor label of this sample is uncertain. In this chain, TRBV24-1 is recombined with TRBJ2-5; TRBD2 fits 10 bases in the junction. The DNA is TGTGCCACCAGTGTGCCTAGCGGGGGTGAAGAGACCCAGTACTTC. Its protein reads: CATSVPSGGEETQYF.